This TCR beta chain originates from a study of blood T cell repertoires in COVID-19. Study context: COVID-19 samples, acute and convalescent, were from the United States, Italy and Spain. T cells, B-cell-depleted T cells, or PBMCs supplied cDNA or gDNA.

Source study methods: Reference gene primers were amplified, and this amplification served to estimate nucleated cell counts. Produced via immunoSEQ multiplex PCR; TCRdb's table is partial and in-frame only. V, J and clone size derive from that table, while D and trimming were established from the DNA sequence. The sample yields some 200,000 clones, roughly 83% seen once. CDR3 length: 16 amino acids. Trimming stripped 3 bases from V and 6 bases from J, with 18 bases between. Per the germline V gene, CDR1 is KGHSH and CDR2 is LQKENI. This chain connects TRBV18 to TRBJ2-1; weak D call: TRBD1 (6 bases). This TCR derives from a middle-aged woman with acute COVID-19. The sequencing input was PBMCs or T cells enriched from blood (not recorded which). The CDR3 protein is CASSPLGARVSNEQFF. CDR3 nucleotides: TGTGCCAGCTCACCCCTGGGGGCGCGGGTAAGCAATGAGCAGTTCTTC.